Each of the 17 T cell receptor beta chains below was sequenced from the same sample in a study of blood T cell repertoires in COVID-19. Assay used: immunoSEQ multiplex PCR; TCRdb lists only in-frame clones, some missing. This table has 130,000 to 150,000 clones, approximately 80% appearing once. The sequencing sample was made of peripheral blood. These receptors originate from a human donor in a cohort sampled during active COVID-19.

The chain employs TRBV7-8 and TRBJ1-5, with a tentative D call TRBD1 (5 bases). From germline, CDR1 is SGHVS and CDR2 FQNEAQ. Trimming cost V 6 bases and J 6 bases, with 12 bases left between them. The CDR3 is 13 residues long. The CDR3 reads CASSGRARQPQHF. Written as DNA, the CDR3 is TGTGCCAGCAGTGGCAGGGCTCGTCAGCCCCAGCATTTT.

This sequence joins TRBV6-4 and TRBJ1-6; the match to TRBD1 covers 7 bases. CDR3 size: 15 residues. The germline V gene encodes CDR1 MRHNA and CDR2 SNTAGT. Trimming took 4 bases from V and 9 from J; bases not matched to a gene: 9. The CDR3: CASSVSWDSGSPLHF. DNA for the CDR3: TGTGCCAGCAGTGTTTCATGGGACAGCGGTTCACCCCTCCACTTT.

There are a few counts of this clone. This chain links TRBV6-4 with TRBJ1-1, with TRBD1 as a possible D gene (6 bases). V lost 0 bases and J lost 4, with 9 bases in between. The germline CDR1 and CDR2 sequences are MRHNA and SNTAGT. The CDR3 sequence is 14 residues long. The CDR3 protein is CASSDSQGSTEAFF. CDR3 coding DNA: TGTGCCAGCAGTGACTCGCAGGGGAGCACTGAAGCTTTCTTT.

The chain combines TRBV5-1 with TRBJ1-1; D perhaps matches TRBD1 (5 bases). Germline V gives CDR1 SGHRS, CDR2 YFSETQ. V was clipped by 0 bases and J by 2 bases, with 17 bases between them. CDR3 length: 17 amino acids. The CDR3 region is CASSLGLQGMGNTEAFF. In nucleotides, the CDR3 is TGCGCCAGCAGCTTGGGTCTTCAGGGAATGGGAAACACTGAAGCTTTCTTT.

In DNA form, the CDR3 reads TGCAGCGTTCTACAGACAGAAAACTACGAGCAGTACTTC. It specifies CSVLQTENYEQYF. The rearrangement links TRBV29-1 to TRBJ2-7, with D perhaps matching TRBD1 (5 bases). V was pared by 5 bases and J by 3 bases, with 14 bases between. The CDR3 spans 13 residues. Germline V gives CDR1 SQVTM, CDR2 ANQGSEA.

This sequence joins TRBV19 and TRBJ1-2, with TRBD1 identical over 10 bases. The CDR3 spans 17 residues. After removal of 3 bases from V and 0 bases from J, the junction contained 7 bases not matched to a gene. In germline, CDR1 is LNHDA, CDR2 SQIVND (reference sequence). CDR3 DNA sequence: TGTGCCAGTAGTATCGCTGACAGGGGGCCTTCTAACTATGGCTACACCTTC. It encodes CASSIADRGPSNYGYTF. Using reference TRBV19 and TRBJ1-2 for the parts outside the CDR3, the full variable domain is DGGITQSPKYLFRKEGQNVTLSCEQNLNHDAMYWYRQDPGQGLRLIYYSQIVNDFQKGDIAEGYSVSREKKESFPLTVTSAQKNPTAFYLCASSIADRGPSNYGYTFGSGTRLTVV.

The chain has TRBV7-2 and TRBJ2-2, with 9 positions matching TRBD2. The CDR3 extends over 17 amino acids. The trim removed 6 bases at V and 3 bases at J, leaving 11 bases unmatched. CDR1 and CDR2 from the germline V gene are SGHTA and FQGNSA. The CDR3 DNA reads TGTGCCAGCAGTTCCCGCGGGGGGGCGGGTTACACCGGGGAGCTGTTTTTT. This encodes CASSSRGGAGYTGELFF. Looking up the rest from reference TRBV7-2 and TRBJ2-2 gives the full variable domain: GAGVSQSPSNKVTEKGKDVELRCDPISGHTALYWYRQSLGQGLEFLIYFQGNSAPDKSGLPSDRFSAERTGGSVSTLTIQRTQQEDSAVYLCASSSRGGAGYTGELFFGEGSRLTVL.

The chain recombines TRBV6-2 or TRBV6-3 with TRBJ1-6, with TRBD1 matching over 9 bases. V was clipped by 5 bases and J by 7 bases; unmatched bases: 6. The CDR3 is 15 residues long. The V gene's germline CDR1 is MNHEY and CDR2 SVGEGT. CDR3 sequence (DNA): TGTGCCAGCAGTAGCGACAGGGGGAGGAATTCACCCCTCCACTTT. This translates into CASSSDRGRNSPLHF.

The rearrangement joins TRBV5-1 to TRBJ2-6; possibly TRBD1 for D (6 bases). Germline V CDR1 and CDR2: SGHRS, YFSETQ. V was cut by 2 bases and J by 9 bases, with 12 bases left in between. The CDR3 extends over 14 amino acids. The CDR3 loop reads CASSLGTGYNVLTF. In nucleotides, the CDR3 is TGCGCCAGCAGCTTAGGAACAGGGTACAACGTCCTGACTTTC.

J is TRBJ2-1 and V is TRBV9; TRBD1 aligns across 9 bases. V was clipped by 7 bases and J by 4 bases; unmatched bases: 3. This CDR3 has 13 residues. From germline, CDR1 is SGDLS and CDR2 YYNGEE. The DNA of the CDR3 is TGTGCCAGCGGGGGACAGGGTTACAATGAGCAGTTCTTC. This gives the protein CASGGQGYNEQFF. Based on the CDR3 plus reference TRBV9 and TRBJ2-1, the full variable domain is DSGVTQTPKHLITATGQRVTLRCSPRSGDLSVYWYQQSLDQGLQFLIQYYNGEERAKGNILERFSAQQFPDLHSELNLSSLELGDSALYFCASGGQGYNEQFFGPGTRLTVL.

The J gene is TRBJ1-1, the V gene TRBV11-2; D call uncertain. Trimming took 2 bases from V and 1 from J, leaving 8 bases between them. The CDR3 has 14 residues. Germline V gives CDR1 SGHAT, CDR2 FQNNGV. The CDR3 sequence is CASSLSWANTEAFF. The CDR3 DNA reads as TGTGCCAGCAGCTTATCATGGGCGAACACTGAAGCTTTCTTT.

This clone has ten or more counts. V usage is TRBV9 and J usage is TRBJ2-2; a weak D match, TRBD2 (6 bases). The germline V gene has CDR1 SGDLS and CDR2 YYNGEE. V lost 2 bases, J lost 4 bases, and 15 bases lay in between. CDR3 length: 16 amino acids. This CDR3 is CASSVPRRGGTGELFF. DNA for the CDR3: TGTGCCAGCAGCGTCCCCCGGCGGGGCGGCACCGGGGAGCTGTTTTTT.

The genes are TRBV19 and TRBJ2-5; 11 nucleotides line up with TRBD2. Germline V CDR1 and CDR2: LNHDA, SQIVND (reference sequence). The CDR3 has 16 residues. The V gene end was trimmed by 4 bases and the J gene end by 4 bases; junction bases not matched to a gene: 8. The CDR3 loop reads CASSTRLAGNGETQYF. The CDR3, as DNA: TGTGCCAGTAGTACCCGACTAGCGGGGAACGGAGAGACCCAGTACTTC.

This sequence joins TRBV4-3 and TRBJ1-1; D is possibly TRBD1 (5 bases). V dropped 1 base and J dropped 6 bases, with 15 bases sitting between them. This CDR3 has 15 amino acids. Germline V lookup: CDR1 LGHNA, CDR2 YSLEER. This CDR3 is CASSQADNWGAEAFF. The CDR3 nucleotides are TGCGCCAGCAGCCAAGCAGACAATTGGGGCGCTGAAGCTTTCTTT.

CDR3 DNA sequence: TGTGCCAGCAGCTTAGGCCCGGGACAGGGGGAGTACTTC. Its protein product is CASSLGPGQGEYF. The J gene is TRBJ2-5, the V gene TRBV7-9; 11 positions agree with TRBD1. The J segment lost 12 bases and the V segment lost 1 base, leaving 4 bases of the junction unmatched. The length of the CDR3 is 13 residues. Germline V gives CDR1 SEHNR, CDR2 FQNEAQ (reference sequence).

This rearrangement joins TRBV6-4 to TRBJ2-3; 9 nucleotides align to TRBD2. Germline-derived CDR1 and CDR2 are MRHNA and SNTAGT. This CDR3 is 15 amino acids long. Trimming removed 3 bases from V and 4 bases from J; junction bases left unmatched: 5. The CDR3 protein is CASSDRAGGPDTQYF. The CDR3 region has the DNA TGTGCCAGCAGTGATCGTGCGGGGGGGCCAGATACGCAGTATTTT.

The chain recombines TRBV9 with TRBJ2-3; a possible D gene is TRBD2 (6 bases). Trimming cost V 1 base and J 6 bases, with 21 bases left between them. Germline CDR1 SGDLS, CDR2 YYNGEE. CDR3 length equals 17 residues. This chain's CDR3 is CASSVRSGTAGVDTQYF. DNA of the CDR3: TGTGCCAGCAGCGTACGGTCCGGGACTGCGGGTGTGGATACGCAGTATTTT.